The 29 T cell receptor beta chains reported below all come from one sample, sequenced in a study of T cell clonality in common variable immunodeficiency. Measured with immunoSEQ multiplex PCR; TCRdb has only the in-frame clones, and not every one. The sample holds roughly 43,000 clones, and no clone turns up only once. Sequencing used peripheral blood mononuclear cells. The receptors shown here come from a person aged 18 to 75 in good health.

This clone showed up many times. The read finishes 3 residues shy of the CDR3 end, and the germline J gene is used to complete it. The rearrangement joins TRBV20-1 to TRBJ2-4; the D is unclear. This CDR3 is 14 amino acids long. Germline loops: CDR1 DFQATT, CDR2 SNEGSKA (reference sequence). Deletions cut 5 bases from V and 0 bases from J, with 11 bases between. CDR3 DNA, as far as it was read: TGCAGTGCTTATCGACTGCTAGCCAAAAACATT. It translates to CSAYRLLAKNI. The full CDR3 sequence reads CSAYRLLAKNIQYF.

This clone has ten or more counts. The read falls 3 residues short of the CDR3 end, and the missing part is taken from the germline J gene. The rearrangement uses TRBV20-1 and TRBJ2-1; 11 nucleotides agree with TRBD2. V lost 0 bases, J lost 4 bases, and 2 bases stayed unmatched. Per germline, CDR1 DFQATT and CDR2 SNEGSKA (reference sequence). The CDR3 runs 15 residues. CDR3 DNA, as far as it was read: TGCAGTGCTAGAGATGGGACTAGCGGATACAATGAG. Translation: CSARDGTSGYNE. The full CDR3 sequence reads CSARDGTSGYNEQFF.

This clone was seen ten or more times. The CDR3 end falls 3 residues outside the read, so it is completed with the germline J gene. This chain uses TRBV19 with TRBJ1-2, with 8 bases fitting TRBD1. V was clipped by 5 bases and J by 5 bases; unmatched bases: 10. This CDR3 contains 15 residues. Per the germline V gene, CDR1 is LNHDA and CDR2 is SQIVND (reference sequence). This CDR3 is CASSGQGRGGYGYTF. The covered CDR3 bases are TGTGCCAGTAGTGGACAGGGAAGGGGAGGTTATGGC.

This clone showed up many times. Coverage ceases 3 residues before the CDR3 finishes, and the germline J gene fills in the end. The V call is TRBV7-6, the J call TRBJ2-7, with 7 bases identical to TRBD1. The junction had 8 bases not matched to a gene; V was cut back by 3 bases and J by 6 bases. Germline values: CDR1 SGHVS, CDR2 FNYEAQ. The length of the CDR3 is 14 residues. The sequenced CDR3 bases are TGTGCCAGCAGCTTTAGTGACAGGGTGGGCGAG. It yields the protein CASSFSDRVGE. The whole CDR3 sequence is CASSFSDRVGEQYF.

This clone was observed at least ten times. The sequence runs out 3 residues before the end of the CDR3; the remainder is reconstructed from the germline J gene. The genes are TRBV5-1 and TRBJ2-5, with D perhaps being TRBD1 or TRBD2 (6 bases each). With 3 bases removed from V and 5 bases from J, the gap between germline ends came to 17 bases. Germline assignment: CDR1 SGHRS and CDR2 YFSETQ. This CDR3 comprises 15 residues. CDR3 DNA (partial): TGCGCCAGCAGCTGGGGGCTCCGAGGGAGGGAGACC. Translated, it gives CASSWGLRGRET. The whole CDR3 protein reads CASSWGLRGRETQYF.

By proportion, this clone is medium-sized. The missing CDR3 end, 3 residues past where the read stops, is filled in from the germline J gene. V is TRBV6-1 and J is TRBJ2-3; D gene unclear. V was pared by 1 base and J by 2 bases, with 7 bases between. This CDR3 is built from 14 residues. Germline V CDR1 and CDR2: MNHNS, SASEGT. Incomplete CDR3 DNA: TGTGCCAGCAGTGAAGTTAGTAACACAGATACG. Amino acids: CASSEVSNTDT. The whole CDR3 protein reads CASSEVSNTDTQYF.

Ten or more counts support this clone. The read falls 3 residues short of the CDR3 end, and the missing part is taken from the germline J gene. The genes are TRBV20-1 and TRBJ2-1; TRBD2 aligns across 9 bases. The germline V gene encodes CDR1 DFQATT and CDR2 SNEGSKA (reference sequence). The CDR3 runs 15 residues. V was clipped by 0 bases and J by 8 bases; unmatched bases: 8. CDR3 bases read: TGCAGTGCTAGAGATGAATTAGCGGGAGTCCATGAG. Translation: CSARDELAGVHE. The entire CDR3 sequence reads CSARDELAGVHEQFF.

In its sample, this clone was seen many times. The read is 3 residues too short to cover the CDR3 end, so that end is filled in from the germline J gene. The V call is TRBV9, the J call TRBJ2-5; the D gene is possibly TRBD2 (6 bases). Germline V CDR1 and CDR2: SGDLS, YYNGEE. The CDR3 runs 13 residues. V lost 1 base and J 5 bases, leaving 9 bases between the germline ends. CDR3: CASSVTSYETQYF. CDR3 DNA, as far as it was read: TGTGCCAGCAGCGTAACTAGCTATGAGACC. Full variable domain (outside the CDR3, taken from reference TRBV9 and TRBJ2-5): DSGVTQTPKHLITATGQRVTLRCSPRSGDLSVYWYQQSLDQGLQFLIQYYNGEERAKGNILERFSAQQFPDLHSELNLSSLELGDSALYFCASSVTSYETQYFGPGTRLLVL.

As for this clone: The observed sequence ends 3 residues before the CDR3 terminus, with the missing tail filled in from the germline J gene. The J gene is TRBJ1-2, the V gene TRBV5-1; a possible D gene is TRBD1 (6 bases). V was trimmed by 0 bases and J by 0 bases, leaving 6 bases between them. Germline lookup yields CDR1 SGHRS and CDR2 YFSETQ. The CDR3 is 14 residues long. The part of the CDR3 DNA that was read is TGCGCCAGCAGCTTGGGGGACACTAACTATGGC. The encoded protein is CASSLGDTNYG. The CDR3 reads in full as CASSLGDTNYGYTF.

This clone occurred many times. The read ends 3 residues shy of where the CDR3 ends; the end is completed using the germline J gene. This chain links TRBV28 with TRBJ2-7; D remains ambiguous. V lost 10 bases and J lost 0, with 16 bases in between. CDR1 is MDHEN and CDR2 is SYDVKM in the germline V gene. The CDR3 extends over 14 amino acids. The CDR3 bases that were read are TGTGCCACCAGCCGAGCTGAACCCTCCTACGAG. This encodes CATSRAEPSYE. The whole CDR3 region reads CATSRAEPSYEQYF. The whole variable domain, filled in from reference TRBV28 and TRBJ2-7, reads DVKVTQSSRYLVKRTGEKVFLECVQDMDHENMFWYRQDPGLGLRLIYFSYDVKMKEKGDIPEGYSVSREKKERFSLILESASTNQTSMYLCATSRAEPSYEQYFGPGTRLTVT.

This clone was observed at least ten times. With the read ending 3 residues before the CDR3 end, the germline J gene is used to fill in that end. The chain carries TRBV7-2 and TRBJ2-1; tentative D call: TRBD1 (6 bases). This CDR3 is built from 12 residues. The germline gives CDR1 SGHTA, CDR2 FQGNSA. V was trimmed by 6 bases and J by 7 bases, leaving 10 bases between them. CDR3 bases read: TGTGCCAGCAGTAGGACAGTAAATGAG. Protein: CASSRTVNE. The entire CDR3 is CASSRTVNEQFF.

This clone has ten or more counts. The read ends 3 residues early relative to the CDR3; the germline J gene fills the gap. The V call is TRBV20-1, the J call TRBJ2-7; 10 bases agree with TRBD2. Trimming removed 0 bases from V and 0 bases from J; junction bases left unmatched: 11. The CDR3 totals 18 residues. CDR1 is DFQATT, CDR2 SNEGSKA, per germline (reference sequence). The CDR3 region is CSARDPGIAGGDSYEQYF. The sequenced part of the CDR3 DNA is TGCAGTGCTAGAGATCCCGGAATAGCGGGGGGAGACTCCTACGAG.

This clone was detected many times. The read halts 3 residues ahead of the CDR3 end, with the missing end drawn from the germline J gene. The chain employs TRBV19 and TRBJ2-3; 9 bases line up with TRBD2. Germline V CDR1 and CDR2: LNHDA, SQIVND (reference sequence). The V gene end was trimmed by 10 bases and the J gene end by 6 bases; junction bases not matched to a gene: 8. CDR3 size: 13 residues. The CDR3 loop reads CATAGGPPDTQYF. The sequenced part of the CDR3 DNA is TGTGCCACCGCGGGGGGGCCGCCGGATACG.

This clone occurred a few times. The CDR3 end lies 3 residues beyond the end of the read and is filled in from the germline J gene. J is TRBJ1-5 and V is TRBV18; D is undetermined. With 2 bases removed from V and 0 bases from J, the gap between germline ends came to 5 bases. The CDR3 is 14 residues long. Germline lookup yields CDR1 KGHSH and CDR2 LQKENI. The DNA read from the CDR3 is TGTGCCAGCTCACCAACGGTTAGCAATCAGCCC. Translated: CASSPTVSNQP. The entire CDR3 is CASSPTVSNQPQHF.

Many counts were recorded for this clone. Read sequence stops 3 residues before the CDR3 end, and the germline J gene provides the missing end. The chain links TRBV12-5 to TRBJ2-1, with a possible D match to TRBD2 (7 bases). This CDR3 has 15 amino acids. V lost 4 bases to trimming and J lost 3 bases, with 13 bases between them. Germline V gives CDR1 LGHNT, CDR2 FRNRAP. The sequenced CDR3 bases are TGTGCTAGTGGTTGGGAGGGACACTTCTACAATGAG. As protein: CASGWEGHFYNE. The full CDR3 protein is CASGWEGHFYNEQFF.

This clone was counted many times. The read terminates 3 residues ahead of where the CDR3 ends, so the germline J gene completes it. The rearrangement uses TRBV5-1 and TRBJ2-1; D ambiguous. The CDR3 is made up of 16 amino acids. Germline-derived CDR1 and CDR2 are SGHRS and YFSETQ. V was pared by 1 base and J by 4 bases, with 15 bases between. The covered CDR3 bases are TGCGCCAGCAGCTTGAGGGCAGCCACGGCTTACAATGAG. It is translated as CASSLRAATAYNE. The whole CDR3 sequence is CASSLRAATAYNEQFF.

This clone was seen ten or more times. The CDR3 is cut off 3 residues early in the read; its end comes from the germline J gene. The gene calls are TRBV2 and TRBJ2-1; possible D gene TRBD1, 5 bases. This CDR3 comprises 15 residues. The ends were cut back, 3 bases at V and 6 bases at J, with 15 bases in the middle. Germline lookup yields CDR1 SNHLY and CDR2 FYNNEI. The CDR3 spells CASSDQGRVGNEQFF. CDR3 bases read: TGTGCCAGCAGTGATCAAGGCAGGGTCGGCAATGAG.

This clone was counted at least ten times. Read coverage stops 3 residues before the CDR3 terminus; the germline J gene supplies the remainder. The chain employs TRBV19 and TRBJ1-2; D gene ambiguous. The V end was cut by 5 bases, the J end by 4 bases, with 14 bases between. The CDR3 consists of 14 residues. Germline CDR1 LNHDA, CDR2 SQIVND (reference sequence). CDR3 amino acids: CASSPNSMFYGYTF. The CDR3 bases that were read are TGTGCCAGTAGTCCCAATTCAATGTTCTATGGC.

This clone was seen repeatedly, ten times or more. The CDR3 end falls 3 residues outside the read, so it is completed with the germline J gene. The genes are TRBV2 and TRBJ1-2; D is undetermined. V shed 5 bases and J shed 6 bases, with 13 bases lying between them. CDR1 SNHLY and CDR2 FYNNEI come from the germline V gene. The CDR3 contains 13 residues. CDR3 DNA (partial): TGTGCCAGCAGTAACCGAGCGGACGATGGC. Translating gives CASSNRADDG. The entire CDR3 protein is CASSNRADDGYTF.

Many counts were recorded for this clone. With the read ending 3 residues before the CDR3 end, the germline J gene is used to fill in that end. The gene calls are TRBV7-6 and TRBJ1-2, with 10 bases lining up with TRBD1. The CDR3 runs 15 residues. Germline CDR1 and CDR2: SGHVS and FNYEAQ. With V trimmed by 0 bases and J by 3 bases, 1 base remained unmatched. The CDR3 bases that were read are TGTGCCAGCAGCTTAGCTGGGACAGGGGACTATGGC. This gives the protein CASSLAGTGDYG. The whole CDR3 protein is CASSLAGTGDYGYTF.

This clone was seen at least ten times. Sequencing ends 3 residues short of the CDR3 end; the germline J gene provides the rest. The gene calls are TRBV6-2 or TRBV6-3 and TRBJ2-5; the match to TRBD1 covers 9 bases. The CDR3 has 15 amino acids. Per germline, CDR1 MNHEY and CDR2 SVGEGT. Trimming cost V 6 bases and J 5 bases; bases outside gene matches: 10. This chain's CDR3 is CASSPGTGTLETQYF. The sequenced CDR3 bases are TGTGCCAGCAGCCCTGGGACAGGGACCTTGGAGACC.

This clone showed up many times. The CDR3 protein is CAWRGDRVNQPQHF. CDR3 DNA, as far as it was read: TGTGCCTGGAGGGGGGACAGGGTCAATCAGCCC. This rearrangement joins TRBV30 to TRBJ1-5, with 9 bases that match TRBD1. Read coverage stops 3 residues before the CDR3 terminus; the germline J gene supplies the remainder. The trim removed 3 bases at V and 3 bases at J, leaving 3 bases unmatched. This CDR3 is built from 14 residues. Per the germline V gene, CDR1 is GTSNPN and CDR2 is SVGIG (reference sequence).

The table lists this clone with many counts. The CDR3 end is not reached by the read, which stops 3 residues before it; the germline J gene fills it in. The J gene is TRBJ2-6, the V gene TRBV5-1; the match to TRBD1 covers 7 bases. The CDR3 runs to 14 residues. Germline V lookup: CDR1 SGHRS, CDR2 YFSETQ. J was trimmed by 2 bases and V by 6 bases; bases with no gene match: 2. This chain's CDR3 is CASTDRAGANVLTF. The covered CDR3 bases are TGCGCCAGCACCGACAGGGCTGGGGCCAACGTC.

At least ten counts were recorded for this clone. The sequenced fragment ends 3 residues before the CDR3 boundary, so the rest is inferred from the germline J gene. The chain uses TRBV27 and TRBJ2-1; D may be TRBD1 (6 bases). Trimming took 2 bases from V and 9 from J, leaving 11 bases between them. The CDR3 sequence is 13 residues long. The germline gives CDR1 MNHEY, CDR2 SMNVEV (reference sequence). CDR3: CASSLEGRGEQFF. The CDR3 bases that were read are TGTGCCAGCAGTTTAGAGGGCAGGGGTGAG.

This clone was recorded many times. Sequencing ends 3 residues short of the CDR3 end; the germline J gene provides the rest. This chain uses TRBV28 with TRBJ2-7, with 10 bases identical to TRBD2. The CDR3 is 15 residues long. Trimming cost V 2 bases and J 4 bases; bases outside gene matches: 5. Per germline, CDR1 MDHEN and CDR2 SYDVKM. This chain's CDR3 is CASSLIAGGAYEQYF. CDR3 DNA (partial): TGTGCCAGCAGTTTAATAGCGGGGGGCGCGTACGAG.

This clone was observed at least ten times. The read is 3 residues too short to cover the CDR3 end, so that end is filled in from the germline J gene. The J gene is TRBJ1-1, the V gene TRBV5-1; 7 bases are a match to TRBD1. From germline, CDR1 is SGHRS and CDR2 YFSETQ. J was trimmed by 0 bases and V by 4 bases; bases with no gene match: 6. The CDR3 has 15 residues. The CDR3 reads CASSPGDSLNTEAFF. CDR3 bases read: TGCGCCAGCAGCCCGGGGGACAGCTTGAACACTGAA.

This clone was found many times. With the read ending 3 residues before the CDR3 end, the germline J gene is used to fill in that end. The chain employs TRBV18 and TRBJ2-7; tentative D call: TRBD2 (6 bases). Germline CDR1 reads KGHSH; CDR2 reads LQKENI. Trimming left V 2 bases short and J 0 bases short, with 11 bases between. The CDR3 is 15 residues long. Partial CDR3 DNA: TGTGCCAGCTCACCAATCGGGGGTAGCTCCTACGAG. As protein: CASSPIGGSSYE. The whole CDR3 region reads CASSPIGGSSYEQYF.

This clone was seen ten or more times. Here the CDR3 reads CASSLEGGVVSPLHF. CDR3 bases read: TGTGCCAGCAGCTTGGAGGGCGGGGTAGTTTCACCC. This sequence joins TRBV7-2 and TRBJ1-6; D is unresolved. The read ends 3 residues early relative to the CDR3; the germline J gene fills the gap. There are 15 residues in the CDR3. Germline CDR1 is SGHTA and CDR2 is FQGNSA. Trimming shortened V by 3 bases and J by 9 bases, and 15 bases separated the two germline ends.

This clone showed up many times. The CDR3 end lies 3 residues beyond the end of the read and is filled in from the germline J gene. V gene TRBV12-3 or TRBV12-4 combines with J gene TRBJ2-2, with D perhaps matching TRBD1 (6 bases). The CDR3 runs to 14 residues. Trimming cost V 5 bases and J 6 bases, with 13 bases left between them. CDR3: CASSPTGRSGELFF. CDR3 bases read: TGTGCCAGCAGTCCGACAGGACGGTCCGGGGAG.